This T cell receptor (beta chain) was retrieved from a study of lymphopenia after photon versus proton radiotherapy. Profiled with immunoSEQ multiplex PCR; TCRdb holds only in-frame clones, not every one. The sample carries more than 35,000 clones, more than 75% recorded once. In its sample, this clone ranks as medium-sized. This CDR3 has 14 residues. With 2 bases removed from V and 0 bases from J, the gap between germline ends came to 7 bases. Germline CDR1 and CDR2: MNHEY and SMNVEV (reference sequence). The sample consisted of peripheral blood, taken from a patient treated with photon-based radiotherapy. The clonotype originates from a man between 50 and 59 years old with gastric cancer. This chain links TRBV27 with TRBJ1-2; D unclear. CDR3 region: CASSLKISNYGYTF. The CDR3 coding sequence is TGTGCCAGCAGTTTAAAGATCTCTAACTATGGCTACACCTTC.